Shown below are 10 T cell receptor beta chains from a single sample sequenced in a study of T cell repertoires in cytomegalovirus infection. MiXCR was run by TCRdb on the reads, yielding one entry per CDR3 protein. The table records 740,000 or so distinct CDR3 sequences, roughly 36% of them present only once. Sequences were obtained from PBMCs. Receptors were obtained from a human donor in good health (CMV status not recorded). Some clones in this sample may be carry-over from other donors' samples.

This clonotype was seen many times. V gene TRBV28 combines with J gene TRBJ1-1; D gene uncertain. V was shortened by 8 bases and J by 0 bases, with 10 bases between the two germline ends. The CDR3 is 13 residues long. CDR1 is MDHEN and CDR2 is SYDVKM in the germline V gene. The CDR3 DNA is TGTGCCAGCGCTGAGACGGTGAACACTGAAGCTTTCTTT. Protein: CASAETVNTEAFF.

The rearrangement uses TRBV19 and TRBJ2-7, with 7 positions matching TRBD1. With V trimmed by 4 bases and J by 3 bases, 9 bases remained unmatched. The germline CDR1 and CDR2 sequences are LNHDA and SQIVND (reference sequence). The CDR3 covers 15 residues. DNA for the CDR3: TGTGCCAGTAGTACTCGACAGGGCCCCAACTACGAGCAGTACTTC. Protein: CASSTRQGPNYEQYF.

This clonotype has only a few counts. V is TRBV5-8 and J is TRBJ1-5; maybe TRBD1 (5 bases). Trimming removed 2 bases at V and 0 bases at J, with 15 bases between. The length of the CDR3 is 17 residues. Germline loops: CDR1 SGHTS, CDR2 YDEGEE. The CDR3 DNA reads TGTGCCAGCAGCTTCACCCAGGGACTGTATAGCAATCAGCCCCAGCATTTT. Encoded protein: CASSFTQGLYSNQPQHF.

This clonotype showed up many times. The CDR3 loop reads CASSLAPGTGEQYF. For the CDR3, the DNA is TGTGCCAGCAGCTTAGCGCCGGGCACAGGGGAGCAGTACTTC. The V gene is TRBV7-8, the J gene TRBJ2-7; tentative D call: TRBD1 (6 bases). This CDR3 is 14 amino acids long. Trimming cost V 0 bases and J 7 bases, with 13 bases left between them. The germline V gene encodes CDR1 SGHVS and CDR2 FQNEAQ. Looking up the rest from reference TRBV7-8 and TRBJ2-7 gives the full variable domain: GAGVSQSPRYKVAKRGQDVALRCDPISGHVSLFWYQQALGQGPEFLTYFQNEAQLDKSGLPSDRFFAERPEGSVSTLKIQRTQQEDSAVYLCASSLAPGTGEQYFGPGTRLTVT.

The CDR3: CASTRWAGGYTEAFF. CDR3 DNA sequence: TGCGCCAGCACCCGGTGGGCAGGGGGCTACACTGAAGCTTTCTTT. This chain uses TRBV5-1 with TRBJ1-1; 8 bases match TRBD1. Germline V gene sequence: CDR1 SGHRS, CDR2 YFSETQ. CDR3 length: 15 amino acids. J gave up 3 bases and V 6 bases, and 10 bases lay outside the gene matches. The variable domain in full, with the rest retrieved from reference TRBV5-1 and TRBJ1-1, is KAGVTQTPRYLIKTRGQQVTLSCSPISGHRSVSWYQQTPGQGLQFLFEYFSETQRNKGNFPGRFSGRQFSNSRSEMNVSTLELGDSALYLCASTRWAGGYTEAFFGQGTRLTVV.

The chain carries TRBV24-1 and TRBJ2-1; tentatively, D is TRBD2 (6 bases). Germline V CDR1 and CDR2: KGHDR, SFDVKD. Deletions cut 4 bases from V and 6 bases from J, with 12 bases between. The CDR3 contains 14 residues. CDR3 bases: TGTGCCACCAGTGACACGGGACTTCGCAATGAGCAGTTCTTC. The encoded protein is CATSDTGLRNEQFF.

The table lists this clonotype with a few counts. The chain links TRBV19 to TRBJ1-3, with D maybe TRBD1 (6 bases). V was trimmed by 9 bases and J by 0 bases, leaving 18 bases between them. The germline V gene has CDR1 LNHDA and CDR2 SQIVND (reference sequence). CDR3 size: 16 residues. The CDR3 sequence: CASRAPGESSGNTIYF. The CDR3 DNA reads TGTGCCAGCCGAGCTCCAGGGGAGAGCTCTGGAAACACCATATATTTT.

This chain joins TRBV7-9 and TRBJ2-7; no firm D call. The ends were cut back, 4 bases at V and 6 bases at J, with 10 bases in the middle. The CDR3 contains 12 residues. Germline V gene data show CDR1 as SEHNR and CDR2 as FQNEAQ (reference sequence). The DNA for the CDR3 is TGTGCCAGCAGCTCCTTCGGCGGCGAGCAGTACTTC. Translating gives CASSSFGGEQYF.

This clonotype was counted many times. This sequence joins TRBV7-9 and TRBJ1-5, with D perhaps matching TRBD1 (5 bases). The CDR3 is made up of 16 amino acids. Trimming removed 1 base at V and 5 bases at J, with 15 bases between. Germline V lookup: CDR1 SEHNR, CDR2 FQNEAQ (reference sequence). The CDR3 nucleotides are TGTGCCAGCAGCTTAGGGGCGGGGGGTCCCGATCAGCCCCAGCATTTT. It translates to CASSLGAGGPDQPQHF.

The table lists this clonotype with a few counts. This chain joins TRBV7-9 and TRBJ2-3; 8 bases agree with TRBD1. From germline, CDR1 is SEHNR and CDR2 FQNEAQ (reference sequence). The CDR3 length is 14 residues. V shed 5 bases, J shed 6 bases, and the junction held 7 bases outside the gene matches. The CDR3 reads CASSGRQGSDTQYF. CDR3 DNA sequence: TGTGCCAGCAGCGGGAGACAGGGGTCGGATACGCAGTATTTT.